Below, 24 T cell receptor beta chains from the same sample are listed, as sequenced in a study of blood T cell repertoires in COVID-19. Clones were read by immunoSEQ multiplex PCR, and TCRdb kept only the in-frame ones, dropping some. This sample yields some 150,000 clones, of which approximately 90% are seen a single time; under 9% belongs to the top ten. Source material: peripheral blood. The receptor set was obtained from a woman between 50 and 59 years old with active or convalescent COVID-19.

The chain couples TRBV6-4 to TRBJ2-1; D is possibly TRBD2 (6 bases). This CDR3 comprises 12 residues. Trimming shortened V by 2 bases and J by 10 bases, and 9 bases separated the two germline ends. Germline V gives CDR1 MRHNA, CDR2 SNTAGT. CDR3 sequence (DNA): TGTGCCAGCAGTGACGTGGGGAGGGAGCAGTTCTTC. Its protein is CASSDVGREQFF.

CDR3 in amino acids: CASSAGLAGGSNEQFF. Here the CDR3 DNA reads TGTGCCAGCAGCGCGGGACTAGCGGGAGGATCCAATGAGCAGTTCTTC. The rearrangement joins TRBV5-5 to TRBJ2-1; TRBD2 matches at 15 bases. Germline assignment: CDR1 SGHKS and CDR2 YYEKEE (reference sequence). The CDR3 has 16 amino acids. V was clipped by 4 bases and J by 6 bases; unmatched bases: 5.

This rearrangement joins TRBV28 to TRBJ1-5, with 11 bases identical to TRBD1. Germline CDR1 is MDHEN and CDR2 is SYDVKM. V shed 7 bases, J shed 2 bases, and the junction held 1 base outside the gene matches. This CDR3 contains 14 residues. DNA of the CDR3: TGTGCCAGCACGGGACAGGGGGGCAATCAGCCCCAGCATTTT. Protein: CASTGQGGNQPQHF.

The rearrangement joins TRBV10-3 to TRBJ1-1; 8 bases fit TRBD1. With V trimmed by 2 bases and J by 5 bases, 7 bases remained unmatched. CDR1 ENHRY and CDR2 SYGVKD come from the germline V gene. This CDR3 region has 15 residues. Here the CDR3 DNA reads TGTGCCATCAGTGAGCGAGACAGGGGCTCTACTGAAGCTTTCTTT. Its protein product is CAISERDRGSTEAFF.

The CDR3 protein is CASSPHRERTEAFF. The DNA for the CDR3 is TGTGCCAGCAGTCCCCACAGGGAACGGACTGAAGCTTTCTTT. The rearrangement uses TRBV7-9 and TRBJ1-1; TRBD1 is a possible D gene (6 bases). Germline V lookup: CDR1 SEHNR, CDR2 FQNEAQ (reference sequence). The CDR3 contains 14 residues. Deletions cut 6 bases from V and 5 bases from J, with 16 bases between.

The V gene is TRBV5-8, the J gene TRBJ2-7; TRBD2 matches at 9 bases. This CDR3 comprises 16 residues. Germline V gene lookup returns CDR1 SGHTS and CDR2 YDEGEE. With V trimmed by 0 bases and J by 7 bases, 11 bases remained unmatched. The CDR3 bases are TGTGCCAGCAGCTTGGACATGGGAGCGGGAGGCCGGGAGCAGTACTTC. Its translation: CASSLDMGAGGREQYF.

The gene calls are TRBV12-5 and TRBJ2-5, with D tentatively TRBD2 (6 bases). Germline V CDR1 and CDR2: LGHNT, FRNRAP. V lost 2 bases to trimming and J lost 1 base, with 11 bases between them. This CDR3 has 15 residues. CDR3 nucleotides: TGTGCTAGTGGTTTGAGTAGCGGCAGCCAAGAGACCCAGTACTTC. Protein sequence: CASGLSSGSQETQYF.

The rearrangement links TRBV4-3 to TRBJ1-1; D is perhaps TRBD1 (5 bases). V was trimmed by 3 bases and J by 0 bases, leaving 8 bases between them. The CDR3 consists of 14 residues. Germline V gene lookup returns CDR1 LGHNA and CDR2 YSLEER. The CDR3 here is CASSQYRLNTEAFF. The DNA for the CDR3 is TGCGCCAGCAGCCAGTACAGGCTGAACACTGAAGCTTTCTTT.

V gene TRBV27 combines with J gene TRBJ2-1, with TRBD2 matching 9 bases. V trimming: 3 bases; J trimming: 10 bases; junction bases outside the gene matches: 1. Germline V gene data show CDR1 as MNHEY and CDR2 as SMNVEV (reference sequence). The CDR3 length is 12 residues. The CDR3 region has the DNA TGTGCCAGCAGTTTTAGCGGGAGAGAGCAGTTCTTC. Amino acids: CASSFSGREQFF.

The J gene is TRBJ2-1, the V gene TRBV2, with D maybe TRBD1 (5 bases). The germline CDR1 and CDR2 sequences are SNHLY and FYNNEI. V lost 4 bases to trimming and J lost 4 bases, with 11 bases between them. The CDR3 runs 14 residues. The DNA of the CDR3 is TGTGCCAGCAGTGCAGACAGCTCTTACAATGAGCAGTTCTTC. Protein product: CASSADSSYNEQFF. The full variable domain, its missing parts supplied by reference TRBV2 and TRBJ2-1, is EPEVTQTPSHQVTQMGQEVILRCVPISNHLYFYWYRQILGQKVEFLVSFYNNEISEKSEIFDDQFSVERPDGSNFTLKIRSTKLEDSAMYFCASSADSSYNEQFFGPGTRLTVL.

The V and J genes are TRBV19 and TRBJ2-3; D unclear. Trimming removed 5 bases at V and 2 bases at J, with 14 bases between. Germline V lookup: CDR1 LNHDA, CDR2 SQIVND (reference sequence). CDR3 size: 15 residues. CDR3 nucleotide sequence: TGTGCCAGTAGTCGGCGGCAAAACTTCACAGATACGCAGTATTTT. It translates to CASSRRQNFTDTQYF.

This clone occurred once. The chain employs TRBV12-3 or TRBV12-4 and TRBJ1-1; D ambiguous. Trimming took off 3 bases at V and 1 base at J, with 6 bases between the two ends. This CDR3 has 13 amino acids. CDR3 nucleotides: TGTGCCAGCAGTTTGTCAGGGAACACTGAAGCTTTCTTT. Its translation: CASSLSGNTEAFF.

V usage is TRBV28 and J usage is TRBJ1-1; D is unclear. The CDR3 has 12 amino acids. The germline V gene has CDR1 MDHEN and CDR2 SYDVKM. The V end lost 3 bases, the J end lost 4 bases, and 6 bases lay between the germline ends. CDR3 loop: CASSLRVTEAFF. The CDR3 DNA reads TGTGCCAGCAGTTTGAGGGTCACTGAAGCTTTCTTT.

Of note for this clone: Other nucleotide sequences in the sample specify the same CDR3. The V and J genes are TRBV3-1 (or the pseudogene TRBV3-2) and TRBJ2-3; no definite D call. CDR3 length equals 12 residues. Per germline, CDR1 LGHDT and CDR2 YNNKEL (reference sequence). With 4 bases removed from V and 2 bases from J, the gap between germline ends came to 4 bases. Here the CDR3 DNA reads TGTGCCAGCAGCCCGTCCACAGATACGCAGTATTTT. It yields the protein CASSPSTDTQYF.

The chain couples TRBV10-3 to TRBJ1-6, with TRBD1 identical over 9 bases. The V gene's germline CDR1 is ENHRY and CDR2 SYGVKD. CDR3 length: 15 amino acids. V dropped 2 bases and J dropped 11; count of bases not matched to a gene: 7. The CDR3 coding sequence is TGTGCCATCAGTGAGCAGGGACAGGGTTTGACACCCCTCCACTTT. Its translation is CAISEQGQGLTPLHF.

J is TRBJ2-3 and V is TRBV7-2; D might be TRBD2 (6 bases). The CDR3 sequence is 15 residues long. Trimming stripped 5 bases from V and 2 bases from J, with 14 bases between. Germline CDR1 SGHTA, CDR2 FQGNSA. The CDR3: CASSPRLGPTDTQYF. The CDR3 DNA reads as TGTGCCAGCAGCCCAAGACTAGGCCCCACAGATACGCAGTATTTT.

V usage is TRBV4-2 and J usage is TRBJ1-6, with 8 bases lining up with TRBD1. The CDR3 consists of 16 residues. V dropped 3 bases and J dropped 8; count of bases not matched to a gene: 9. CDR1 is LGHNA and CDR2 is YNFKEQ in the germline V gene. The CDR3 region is CASSQMGQAGDSPLHF. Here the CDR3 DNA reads TGTGCCAGCAGCCAGATGGGACAGGCCGGGGATTCACCCCTCCACTTT.

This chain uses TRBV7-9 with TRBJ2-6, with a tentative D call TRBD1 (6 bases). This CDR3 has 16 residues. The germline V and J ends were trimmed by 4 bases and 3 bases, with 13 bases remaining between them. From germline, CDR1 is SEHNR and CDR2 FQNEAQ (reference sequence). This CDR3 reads CASSSHREFGANVLTF. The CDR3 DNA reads TGTGCCAGCAGCTCGCACAGGGAATTTGGGGCCAACGTCCTGACTTTC. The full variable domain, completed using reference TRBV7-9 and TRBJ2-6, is DTGVSQNPRHKITKRGQNVTFRCDPISEHNRLYWYRQTLGQGPEFLTYFQNEAQLEKSRLLSDRFSAERPKGSFSTLEIQRTEQGDSAMYLCASSSHREFGANVLTFGAGSRLTVL.

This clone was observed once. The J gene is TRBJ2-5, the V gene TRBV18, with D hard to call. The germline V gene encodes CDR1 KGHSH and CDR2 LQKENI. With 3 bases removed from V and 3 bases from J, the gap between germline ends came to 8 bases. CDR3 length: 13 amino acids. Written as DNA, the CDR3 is TGTGCCAGCTCACCGAGGTACAAAGAGACCCAGTACTTC. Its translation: CASSPRYKETQYF.

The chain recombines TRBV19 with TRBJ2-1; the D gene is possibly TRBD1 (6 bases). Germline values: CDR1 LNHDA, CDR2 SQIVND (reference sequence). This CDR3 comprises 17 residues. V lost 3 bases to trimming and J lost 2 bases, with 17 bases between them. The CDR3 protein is CASSIPPGARAYNEQFF. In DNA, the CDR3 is TGTGCCAGTAGTATTCCCCCAGGGGCGAGAGCCTACAATGAGCAGTTCTTC.

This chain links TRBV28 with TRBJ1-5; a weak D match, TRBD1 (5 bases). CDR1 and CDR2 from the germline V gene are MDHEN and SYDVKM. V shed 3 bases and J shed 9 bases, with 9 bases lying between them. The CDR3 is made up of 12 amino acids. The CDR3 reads CASSLRGGPQHF. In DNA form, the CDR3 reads TGTGCCAGCAGTTTGAGGGGAGGGCCCCAGCATTTT.

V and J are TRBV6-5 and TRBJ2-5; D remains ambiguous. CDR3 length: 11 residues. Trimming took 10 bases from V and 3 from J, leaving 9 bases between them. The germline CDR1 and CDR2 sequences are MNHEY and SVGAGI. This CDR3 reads CATPLKETQYF. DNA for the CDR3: TGTGCCACTCCCCTAAAAGAGACCCAGTACTTC.

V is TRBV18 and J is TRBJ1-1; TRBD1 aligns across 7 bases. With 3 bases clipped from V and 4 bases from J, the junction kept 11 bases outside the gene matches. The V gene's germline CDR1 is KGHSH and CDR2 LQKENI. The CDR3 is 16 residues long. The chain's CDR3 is CASSPNLAGGGTEAFF. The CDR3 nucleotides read TGTGCCAGCTCACCTAACTTGGCAGGGGGTGGCACTGAAGCTTTCTTT.

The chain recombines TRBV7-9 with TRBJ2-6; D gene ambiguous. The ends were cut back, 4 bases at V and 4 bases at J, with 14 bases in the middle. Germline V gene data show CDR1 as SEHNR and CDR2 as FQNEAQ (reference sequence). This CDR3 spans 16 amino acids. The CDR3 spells CASSSEQLGGANVLTF. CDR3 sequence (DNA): TGTGCCAGCAGCTCTGAGCAGCTCGGGGGGGCCAACGTCCTGACTTTC.